These 20 T cell receptor beta chains were sequenced from one sample in a study of T cell changes during pregnancy in multiple sclerosis. Using immunoSEQ multiplex PCR, the repertoire was profiled, and TCRdb retains in-frame clones only, with some absent. This sample has 84,000 or so clones, with approximately 94% found just once. The sample consisted of peripheral blood, taken in the third trimester of pregnancy. These receptors all stem from a female donor with multiple sclerosis, enrolled in a pregnancy study.

In its sample, this clone was seen once. The chain carries TRBV19 and TRBJ2-1; the match to TRBD2 covers 7 bases. The V segment lost 3 bases and the J segment 3 bases; nucleotides outside the gene matches: 5. Per the germline V gene, CDR1 is LNHDA and CDR2 is SQIVND (reference sequence). The CDR3 length is 15 residues. CDR3 sequence reads: CASSIEGGVYNEQFF. Written as DNA, the CDR3 is TGTGCCAGTAGTATTGAGGGAGGGGTCTACAATGAGCAGTTCTTC. Combining the CDR3 with reference TRBV19 and TRBJ2-1 gives the whole variable domain DGGITQSPKYLFRKEGQNVTLSCEQNLNHDAMYWYRQDPGQGLRLIYYSQIVNDFQKGDIAEGYSVSREKKESFPLTVTSAQKNPTAFYLCASSIEGGVYNEQFFGPGTRLTVL.

The V call is TRBV5-1, the J call TRBJ1-2, with a tentative D call TRBD1 (6 bases). Germline CDR1 is SGHRS and CDR2 is YFSETQ. This CDR3 is built from 14 residues. Deletions cut 4 bases from V and 4 bases from J, with 14 bases between. The CDR3 here is CASSPGGRIYGYTF. The CDR3, as DNA: TGCGCCAGCAGCCCCGGGGGGCGGATCTATGGCTACACCTTC.

The chain joins TRBV19 to TRBJ1-3, with D unclear. Germline values: CDR1 LNHDA, CDR2 SQIVND (reference sequence). The CDR3 sequence is 12 residues long. V was shortened by 5 bases and J by 7 bases, with 9 bases between the two germline ends. This chain's CDR3 is CASSSFGNTIYF. CDR3 bases: TGTGCCAGTAGTTCATTCGGGAACACCATATATTTT.

This chain links TRBV10-3 with TRBJ1-2; unclear D gene. V lost 0 bases, J lost 0 bases, and 14 bases lay in between. The CDR3 runs to 17 residues. Germline CDR1 and CDR2: ENHRY and SYGVKD. The CDR3 coding sequence is TGTGCCATCAGTGAGTCGAGGGCAGTCCCCTCTAACTATGGCTACACCTTC. This sequence encodes CAISESRAVPSNYGYTF.

The rearrangement links TRBV7-2 to TRBJ2-2; D is perhaps TRBD1 (6 bases). Germline CDR1 and CDR2: SGHTA and FQGNSA. The V end lost 6 bases, the J end lost 0 bases, and 11 bases lay between the germline ends. The CDR3 is made up of 15 amino acids. CDR3 bases: TGTGCCAGCAGTTTCGACAGGTCGAACACCGGGGAGCTGTTTTTT. Its translation is CASSFDRSNTGELFF.

This rearrangement joins TRBV5-4 to TRBJ1-1, with 9 bases aligning to TRBD1. V lost 0 bases, J lost 1 base, and 1 base stayed unmatched. The CDR3 extends over 15 amino acids. The germline gives CDR1 SGHNT, CDR2 YYREEE (reference sequence). CDR3 sequence: CASSLGQGGNTEAFF. In nucleotides, the CDR3 is TGTGCCAGCAGCTTGGGACAGGGGGGGAACACTGAAGCTTTCTTT.

This sequence joins TRBV30 and TRBJ1-2; a possible D gene is TRBD1 (6 bases). The CDR3 spans 10 residues. The germline V gene encodes CDR1 GTSNPN and CDR2 SVGIG (reference sequence). Trimming cost V 7 bases and J 7 bases, with 10 bases left between them. The CDR3 region has the DNA TGTGCCTTTCAGGGGTTTGGCTACACCTTC. Protein product: CAFQGFGYTF.

The V call is TRBV5-8, the J call TRBJ2-3, with a tentative D call TRBD2 (6 bases). The CDR3 is made up of 14 amino acids. CDR1 and CDR2 (germline): SGHTS, YDEGEE. V was cut by 4 bases and J by 1 base, with 10 bases left in between. Here the CDR3 DNA reads TGTGCCAGCAGCACGGGGACTCGCACAGATACGCAGTATTTT. Encoded protein: CASSTGTRTDTQYF.

The V gene is TRBV29-1, the J gene TRBJ2-1; 7 bases agree with TRBD1. This CDR3 contains 14 residues. V was clipped by 4 bases and J by 6 bases; unmatched bases: 9. Germline-derived CDR1 and CDR2 are SQVTM and ANQGSEA. For the CDR3, the DNA is TGCAGCGTTGCGGATCCAGACAGGGCCAATGAGCAGTTCTTC. This gives the protein CSVADPDRANEQFF.

The count of this clone is one. The genes are TRBV6-5 and TRBJ1-1; TRBD1 is a possible D gene (6 bases). Deletions cut 0 bases from V and 1 base from J, with 9 bases between. The CDR3 runs 15 residues. From germline, CDR1 is MNHEY and CDR2 SVGAGI. In DNA, the CDR3 is TGTGCCAGCAGTTACTCGACGACAGGGAACACTGAAGCTTTCTTT. Translation gives CASSYSTTGNTEAFF.

The rearrangement links TRBV27 to TRBJ2-5, with D possibly matching TRBD2 (6 bases). Trimming took 5 bases from V and 5 from J, leaving 12 bases between them. Germline CDR1 MNHEY, CDR2 SMNVEV (reference sequence). The CDR3 sequence is 13 residues long. CDR3 bases: TGTGCCAGCAGTGGGTGGAGCGGGGAGACCCAGTACTTC. Amino acid sequence: CASSGWSGETQYF.

The chain joins TRBV7-2 to TRBJ2-2; unclear D gene. V shed 5 bases and J shed 0 bases, with 10 bases lying between them. This CDR3 is built from 15 residues. CDR1 SGHTA and CDR2 FQGNSA come from the germline V gene. CDR3 bases: TGTGCCAGCAGCGGTAGCTTATCGAACACCGGGGAGCTGTTTTTT. Translation gives CASSGSLSNTGELFF.

CDR3 DNA: TGTGCCAGTAGCAGGTCCTGGACTAACTACGAGCAGTACTTC. Encoded protein: CASSRSWTNYEQYF. V gene TRBV19 combines with J gene TRBJ2-7, with a possible D match to TRBD2 (6 bases). This CDR3 is 14 amino acids long. Germline V gene data show CDR1 as LNHDA and CDR2 as SQIVND (reference sequence). Trimming took off 6 bases at V and 3 bases at J, with 15 bases between the two ends.

The chain couples TRBV19 to TRBJ2-1; 9 bases align to TRBD1. Germline CDR1 reads LNHDA; CDR2 reads SQIVND (reference sequence). V shed 5 bases and J 7 bases; nucleotides not matched to a gene: 3. The CDR3 consists of 13 residues. The CDR3 loop reads CASSVTGGNEQFF. CDR3 in DNA: TGTGCCAGTAGTGTGACAGGGGGGAATGAGCAGTTCTTC.

This clone was counted once. The chain recombines TRBV9 with TRBJ2-1; 10 bases agree with TRBD2. The V and J ends lost 3 bases and 8 bases, in that order; junction bases with no gene match: 8. This CDR3 spans 15 amino acids. Per germline, CDR1 SGDLS and CDR2 YYNGEE. The chain's CDR3 is CASSDLAGGRDEQFF. CDR3 nucleotide sequence: TGTGCCAGCAGCGACTTAGCGGGAGGAAGAGATGAGCAGTTCTTC.

The genes are TRBV9 and TRBJ2-3; 9 positions agree with TRBD2. The length of the CDR3 is 20 residues. After removal of 4 bases from V and 4 bases from J, the junction contained 22 bases not matched to a gene. Per germline, CDR1 SGDLS and CDR2 YYNGEE. The CDR3 DNA follows: TGTGCCAGCAGCCTCCGGTCGGGGCTATTGGCGGGAGGGGTGCCAGATACGCAGTATTTT. It translates to CASSLRSGLLAGGVPDTQYF.

The chain carries TRBV28 and TRBJ2-6; 7 bases align to TRBD1. This CDR3 is built from 16 residues. Trimming took 10 bases from V and 4 from J; bases not matched to a gene: 13. CDR1 is MDHEN, CDR2 SYDVKM, per germline. The CDR3 bases are TGTGCCACCTTGACAGGGCGGGCGTTGGGGGCCAACGTCCTGACTTTC. It is translated as CATLTGRALGANVLTF.

This rearrangement joins TRBV4-2 to TRBJ2-7; TRBD2 is a possible D gene (7 bases). The CDR3 is 16 residues long. V was clipped by 6 bases and J by 0 bases, with 18 bases between them. CDR1 and CDR2 from the germline V gene are LGHNA and YNFKEQ. The CDR3 bases are TGTGCCAGCAGTCTGGTAGGGGGGGCTAGCTCCTACGAGCAGTACTTC. This gives the protein CASSLVGGASSYEQYF.

This clone was found once. V gene TRBV10-3 combines with J gene TRBJ1-2, with D maybe TRBD1 (5 bases). This CDR3 region has 15 residues. Germline V lookup: CDR1 ENHRY, CDR2 SYGVKD. V lost 0 bases, J lost 4 bases, and 12 bases lay in between. The CDR3, as DNA: TGTGCCATCAGTGAGTCGGGGGGGACGCTCTATGGCTACACCTTC. Residues: CAISESGGTLYGYTF.

The chain couples TRBV5-6 to TRBJ2-5, with 7 nucleotides matching TRBD2. From germline, CDR1 is SGHDT and CDR2 YYEEEE. CDR3 length equals 15 residues. V lost 7 bases to trimming and J lost 5 bases; unmatched junction nucleotides: 14. The CDR3 is CASYTGGGGRETQYF. DNA of the CDR3: TGTGCCAGCTACACGGGCGGGGGTGGGCGTGAGACCCAGTACTTC.